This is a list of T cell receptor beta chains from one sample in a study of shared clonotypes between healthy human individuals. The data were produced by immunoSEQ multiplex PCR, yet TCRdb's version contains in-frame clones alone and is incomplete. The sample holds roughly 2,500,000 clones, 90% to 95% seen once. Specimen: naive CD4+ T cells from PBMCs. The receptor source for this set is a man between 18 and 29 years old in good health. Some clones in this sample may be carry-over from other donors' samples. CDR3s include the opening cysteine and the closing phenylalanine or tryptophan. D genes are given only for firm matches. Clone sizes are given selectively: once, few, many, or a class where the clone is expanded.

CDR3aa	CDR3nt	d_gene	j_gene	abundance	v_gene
CASSGDSGNTIYF	TGCGCCAGCAGCGGGGACTCTGGAAACACCATATATTTT	NA	TRBJ1-3	NA	TRBV5-1
CASSLAIGGLYNEQFF	TGCGCCAGCAGCTTGGCCATCGGCGGACTCTACAATGAGCAGTTCTTC	NA	TRBJ2-1	NA	TRBV5-1
CASSPLSRTGGSTDTQYF	TGTGCCAGCTCACCACTGTCGCGAACGGGAGGAAGCACAGATACGCAGTATTTT	TRBD2	TRBJ2-3	NA	TRBV18
CASSLTGVMYEQYF	TGTGCCAGCAGCTTAACCGGGGTTATGTACGAGCAGTACTTC	NA	TRBJ2-7	once	TRBV7-2
CASLRAGGPYNEQFF	TGTGCCAGCCTCAGGGCGGGAGGGCCTTACAATGAGCAGTTCTTC	TRBD2	TRBJ2-1	NA	TRBV7-9
CSADYNEQFF	TGCAGTGCCGACTACAATGAGCAGTTCTTC	NA	TRBJ2-1	NA	TRBV20-1
CASSLGQQTNYGYTF	TGTGCCAGCAGCCTGGGACAGCAGACTAACTATGGCTACACCTTC	TRBD1	TRBJ1-2	NA	TRBV7-8
CASSRNGAPQGYNEQFF	TGTGCCAGTAGTAGGAACGGGGCACCCCAGGGGTACAATGAGCAGTTCTTC	NA	TRBJ2-1	NA	TRBV19
CASRERGGAADTQYF	TGTGCCAGCCGGGAGAGGGGTGGGGCGGCAGATACGCAGTATTTT	NA	TRBJ2-3	NA	TRBV7-9
CAWSVDGPSYNSPLHF	TGTGCCTGGAGTGTAGACGGTCCGTCCTATAATTCACCCCTCCACTTT	NA	TRBJ1-6	NA	TRBV30
CASSLPAGPRYNEQFF	TGTGCCAGTAGTCTCCCAGCGGGACCTAGATACAATGAGCAGTTCTTC	TRBD2	TRBJ2-1	once	TRBV19
CASSDGTGVDEQYF	TGTGCCAGCAGCGACGGGACAGGGGTGGATGAGCAGTACTTC	TRBD1	TRBJ2-7	once	TRBV9
CASSLGSSDNSPLHF	TGTGCCAGCAGCCTAGGGAGTTCTGATAATTCACCCCTCCACTTT	NA	TRBJ1-6	NA	TRBV9
CSVESGRGDTQYF	TGCAGCGTTGAGAGCGGGAGGGGAGATACGCAGTATTTT	TRBD2	TRBJ2-3	NA	TRBV29-1
CASSRWGLGLEETDTQYF	TGTGCCAGCAGTCGCTGGGGCTTGGGGCTGGAGGAGACAGATACGCAGTATTTT	NA	TRBJ2-3	NA	TRBV27
CASSSSTGYEQYF	TGTGCCAGCAGCTCTTCGACGGGCTACGAGCAGTACTTC	NA	TRBJ2-7	NA	TRBV7-2
CASSQSRGLLVSGYTF	TGCGCCAGCAGCCAGAGCAGGGGGCTTCTGGTCAGTGGCTACACCTTC	TRBD1	TRBJ1-2	NA	TRBV4-1
CASSEEGAFYGYTF	TGTGCCAGCAGTGAAGAGGGGGCGTTTTATGGCTACACCTTC	TRBD1	TRBJ1-2	NA	TRBV2
CASSLTGAPYEQYF	TGTGCCAGCAGCTTGACAGGGGCGCCCTACGAGCAGTACTTC	TRBD1	TRBJ2-7	NA	TRBV5-6
CASRTGASYGYTF	TGTGCCAGTAGAACAGGGGCCTCCTATGGCTACACCTTC	TRBD1	TRBJ1-2	NA	TRBV19
CAISAGGIGGYTF	TGTGCCATCAGCGCCGGGGGTATCGGTGGCTACACCTTC	NA	TRBJ1-2	NA	TRBV28
CASSLAATVTEAFF	TGTGCCAGCAGCTTAGCAGCGACAGTCACTGAAGCTTTCTTT	NA	TRBJ1-1	NA	TRBV11-1
CASRRPGLASDDTQYF	TGTGCCAGCAGACGACCGGGACTAGCAAGTGACGATACGCAGTATTTT	TRBD2	TRBJ2-3	NA	TRBV7-2